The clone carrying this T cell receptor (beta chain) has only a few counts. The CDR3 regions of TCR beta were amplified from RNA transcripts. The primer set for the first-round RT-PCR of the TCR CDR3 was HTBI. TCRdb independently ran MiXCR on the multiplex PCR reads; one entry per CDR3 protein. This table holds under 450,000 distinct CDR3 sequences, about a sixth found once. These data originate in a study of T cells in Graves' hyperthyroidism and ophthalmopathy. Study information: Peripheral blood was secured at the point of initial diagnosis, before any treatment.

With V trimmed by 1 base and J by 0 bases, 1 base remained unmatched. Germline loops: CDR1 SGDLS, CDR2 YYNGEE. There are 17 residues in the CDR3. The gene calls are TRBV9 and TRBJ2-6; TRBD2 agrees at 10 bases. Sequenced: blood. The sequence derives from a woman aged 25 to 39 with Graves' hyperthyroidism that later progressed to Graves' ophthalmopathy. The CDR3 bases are TGTGCCAGCAGCGTATCTAGCGGGAGCTCTGGGGCCAACGTCCTGACTTTC. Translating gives CASSVSSGSSGANVLTF.